Sequencing of this TCR beta chain was carried out in a study of blood T cell repertoires in COVID-19. The overall study: The analysed material was cDNA or gDNA that came from T cells, B-cell-depleted T cells, or PBMCs.

TCRdb's copy holds only in-frame clones and misses some; the assay was immunoSEQ multiplex PCR. Among about 430,000 clones listed, about 88% were seen once. Study members were between about 18 and 95 years old and lived in around 24 US regions. Participants reported their clinical history, and cohort assignment relied on those reports. A case of COVID-19 had been met by exposed participants within 2 weeks before study entry. Sample: PBMCs or T cells enriched from blood (not recorded which). The TCR originated in a woman under 30 who had been exposed to COVID-19.

CDR3 in DNA: TGCGCCAGCAGCCGACTACCGCACTACGAGCAGTACTTC. This encodes CASSRLPHYEQYF. The genes are TRBV4-1 and TRBJ2-7; D might be TRBD2 (5 bases). V was clipped by 4 bases and J by 3 bases, with 10 bases between them. The CDR3 contains 13 residues. CDR1 is MGHRA, CDR2 YSYEKL, per germline.